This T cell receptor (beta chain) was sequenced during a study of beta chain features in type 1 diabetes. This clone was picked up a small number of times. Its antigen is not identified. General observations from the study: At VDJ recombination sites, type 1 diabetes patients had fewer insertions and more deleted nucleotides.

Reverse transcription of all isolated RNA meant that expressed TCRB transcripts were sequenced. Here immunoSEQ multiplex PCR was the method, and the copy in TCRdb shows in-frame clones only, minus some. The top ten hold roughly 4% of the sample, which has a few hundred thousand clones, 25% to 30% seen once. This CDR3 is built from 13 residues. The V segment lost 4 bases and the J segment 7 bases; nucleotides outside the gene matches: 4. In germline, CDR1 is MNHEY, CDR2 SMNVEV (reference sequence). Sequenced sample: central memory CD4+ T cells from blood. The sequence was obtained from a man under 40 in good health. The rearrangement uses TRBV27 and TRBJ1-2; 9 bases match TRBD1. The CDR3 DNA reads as TGTGCCAGCAGTTCCACAGGGGGCTCTGGCTACACCTTC. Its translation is CASSSTGGSGYTF.